This TCR beta chain derives from a study of OX40 agonist ivuxolimab in advanced cancers. For context, the study as a whole: Ivuxolimab was a fully human IgG2 agonistic monoclonal antibody targeting the costimulatory receptor OX40 (CD134). In the dose-escalation cohort, about four fifths of patients were male, and the mean age was roughly 60 years with a range of about 20 to 90. Intravenous ivuxolimab was administered to patients every 2 weeks at six dose levels: 0.01, 0.1, 0.3, 1.5, 3 and 10 mg/kg. The point of sequencing TCRbeta in the periphery was to test whether ivuxolimab changed TCR sequence diversity and drove clonal T-cell expansion. Prior anti-PD-1, anti-PD-L1 or anti-CTLA-4 therapy was permitted, and checkpoint inhibitors had been received by 40% to 50% of dose-escalation patients. The paper covers the monotherapy dose-escalation part of the phase I ivuxolimab trial, which included N ≈ 52 patients. Partial responses occurred in three dose-escalation patients: two with cutaneous melanoma and one with hepatocellular carcinoma. Of the approximately 53 patients in dose escalation, some 20 had hepatocellular carcinoma, around 15 had melanoma, 9 had renal cell carcinoma and 9 had head and neck cancer.

To sequence the TCRbeta CDR3 region, genomic DNA was isolated from the sorted cells. The immunoSEQ Assay was used to sequence the TCRbeta CDR3 regions. TCRdb stores this immuneACCESS table with in-frame sequences only. Part of the clones is absent; in the studies checked, under half of the shortfall reflects unresolved V genes, and no reason is known for the rest. The sample has 60,000 to 65,000 clones on record, 65% to 90% of them singletons. Together, the top ten hold 0.7% of the sample. The CDR3 sequence holds 15 residues, the cysteine and phenylalanine included. The only DNA kept is the CDR3, 45 bases in frame from the first base. Trimming takes 4 bases off V and 5 bases off J; junction bases not matched to a gene: 5. The germline V gene sets CDR1 to SGHTA and CDR2 to FQGTGA. The trial excluded patients who had a history of autoimmune disease or were on systemic immunosuppression. Peripheral blood for TCR sequencing was collected from all dose cohorts at baseline, on cycle 4 day 1, and on cycle 7 day 1. The samples were drawn from a first-in-human, open-label, multicenter phase I dose-escalation trial of ivuxolimab. Adults with locally advanced or metastatic melanoma, renal cell carcinoma, hepatocellular carcinoma or head and neck squamous cell carcinoma were enrolled in the trial. Before TCR sequencing, CD4+ and CD8+ T cells were separately sorted from peripheral blood.

The paper's findings and limits, for the study overall: The antigen specificity of the peripheral T cells that underwent clonal expansion was not determined. Low levels of normalized T-cell clonal expansion were also shown by some nonresponding patients. Clonal expansion of both CD4+ and CD8+ blood T cells was observed from baseline to week 6 at doses 0.1 to 3.0 mg/kg. After ivuxolimab, expanded clones were on average more numerous among CD8+ T cells than among CD4+ T cells. Partial responders in the 0.1-3.0 mg/kg groups had among the lowest normalized peripheral clonal expansion, especially among CD8+ T cells.

A note on this clone: The antigen it binds to is not known. No much larger clone exists at a distance of one base, and base qualities are not known.

The receptor was isolated from an adult with an advanced solid tumor such as melanoma, head and neck, liver or kidney cancer. The sample consisted of CD4+ or CD8+ T cells sorted from blood, taken in a trial of the OX40 agonist ivuxolimab. The chain joins TRBV7-3 to TRBJ1-6, and TRBD1 aligns with 7 junction nucleotides. The CDR3 reads CASSSGTANNSPLHF. Here is the DNA: TGTGCCAGCAGCTCCGGGACAGCGAATAATTCACCCCTCCACTTT.